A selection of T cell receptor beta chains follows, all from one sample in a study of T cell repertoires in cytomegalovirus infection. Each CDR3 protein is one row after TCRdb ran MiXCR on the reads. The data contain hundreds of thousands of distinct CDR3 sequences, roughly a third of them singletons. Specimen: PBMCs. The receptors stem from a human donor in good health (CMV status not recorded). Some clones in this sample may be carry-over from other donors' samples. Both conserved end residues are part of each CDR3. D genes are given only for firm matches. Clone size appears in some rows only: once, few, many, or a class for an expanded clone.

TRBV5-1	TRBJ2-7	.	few	TGCGCCAGCAGCTTTGAAGGATACCTTTACGAGCAGTACTTC	CASSFEGYLYEQYF
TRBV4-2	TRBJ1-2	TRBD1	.	TGTGCCAGCAGCGCGGACAGGGGAGACGGTGGCTACACCTTC	CASSADRGDGGYTF
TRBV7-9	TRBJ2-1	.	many	TGTGCCAGCAGCCCTAGACTGGACAATGAGCAGTTCTTC	CASSPRLDNEQFF
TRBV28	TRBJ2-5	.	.	TGTGCCAGCAGTCGGAGGGGAGGTCGGGAGACCCAGTACTTC	CASSRRGGRETQYF
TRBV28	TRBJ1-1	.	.	TGTGCCAGCAGTGGACAGCTTTGGTGGGCTGAAGCTTTCTTT	CASSGQLWWAEAFF
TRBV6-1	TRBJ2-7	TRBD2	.	TGTGCCAGCAGTGAAGTGACCGGGGATATGACTAGCTACTACGAGCAGTACTTC	CASSEVTGDMTSYYEQYF
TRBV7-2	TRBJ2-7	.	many	TGTGCCAGCAGCTCATCCCCCTACGAGCAGTACTTC	CASSSSPYEQYF
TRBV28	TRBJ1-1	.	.	TGTGCCAGCAGAGACCGCACTGAAGCTTTCTTT	CASRDRTEAFF
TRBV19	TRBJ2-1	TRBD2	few	TGTGCCAGTAGTACCAGACTAGCGGGAGTTTCAAGGGTACTATACAATGAGCAGTTCTTC	CASSTRLAGVSRVLYNEQFF
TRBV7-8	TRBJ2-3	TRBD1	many	TGTGCCAGCAGCTTAGGCGAACAGGGGCGCACAGATACGCAGTATTTT	CASSLGEQGRTDTQYF
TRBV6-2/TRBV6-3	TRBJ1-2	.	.	TGTGCCAGCAGTTACGGCAGCCTTAACTATGGCTACACCTTC	CASSYGSLNYGYTF
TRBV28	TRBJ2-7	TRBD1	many	TGTGCCAGCAGTGCAAGGGGACAGGGGTACCACGAGCAGTACTTC	CASSARGQGYHEQYF
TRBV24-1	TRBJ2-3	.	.	TGTGCCACCAGTGATTTGGGCAGCGAAGCTGATACGCAGTATTTT	CATSDLGSEADTQYF
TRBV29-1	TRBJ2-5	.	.	TGCAGCGTTGAAGTGGCCACACGAGAGACCCAGTACTTC	CSVEVATRETQYF
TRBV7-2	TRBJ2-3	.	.	TGTGCCAGCAGTCCCGTTTCGGGACTTAGCACAGATACGCAGTATTTT	CASSPVSGLSTDTQYF
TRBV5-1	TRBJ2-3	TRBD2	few	TGCGCCAGCAGCTCCTCAGTCAGCGGGGGCCTCACAGATACGCAGTATTTT	CASSSSVSGGLTDTQYF
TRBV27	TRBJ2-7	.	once	TGTGCCAGCAGCCCTAGAAGGGGGGGAGGCTACGAGCAGTACTTC	CASSPRRGGGYEQYF
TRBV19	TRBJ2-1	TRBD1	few	TGTGCCAGTAGTATTGTGGTCAGGGGGTATCGTAATGAGCAGTTCTTC	CASSIVVRGYRNEQFF
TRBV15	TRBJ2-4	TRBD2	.	TGTGCCACCAGCAGAGAACTAGCGGAGGAAGCCAAAAACATTCAGTACTTC	CATSRELAEEAKNIQYF
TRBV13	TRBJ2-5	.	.	TGTGCCAGCAGCTTTACAGGCCCCCAGTACTTC	CASSFTGPQYF
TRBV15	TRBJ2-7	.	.	TGTGCCACCAGCAAACGGGACCCCTCCTCCTACGAGCAGTACTTC	CATSKRDPSSYEQYF
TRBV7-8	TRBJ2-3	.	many	TGTGCCAGCAGCCCAGGACTGTTGAGAAGCCCAGATACGCAGTATTTT	CASSPGLLRSPDTQYF
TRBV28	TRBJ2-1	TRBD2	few	TGTGCCAGCAGTTTAGGGGGAGGACTAGCGGGAGCGGGGAATGAGCAGTTCTTC	CASSLGGGLAGAGNEQFF
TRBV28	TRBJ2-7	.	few	TGTGCCAGCAGTGGGTTGGGTCCCGAGCAGTACTTC	CASSGLGPEQYF
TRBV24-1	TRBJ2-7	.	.	TGTGCCACCAGTGATCCCCGAGGAGGGGAGGGGGCGGAAGTCGAGCAGTACTTC	CATSDPRGGEGAEVEQYF
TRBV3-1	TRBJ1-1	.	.	TGTGCCAGCAGCCAATTCGTCGGGAACACTGAAGCTTTCTTT	CASSQFVGNTEAFF
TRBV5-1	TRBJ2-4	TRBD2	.	TGCGCCAGCAGCTCGTCCGGACTAGCCGAGTACTTC	CASSSSGLAEYF
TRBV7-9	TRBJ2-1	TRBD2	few	TGTGCCAGCAGCACCGGGACTAGCGGGTGGAATGAGCAGTTCTTC	CASSTGTSGWNEQFF
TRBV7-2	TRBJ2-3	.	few	TGTGCCAGCAGCTTAGCAGCCTTCACAGATACGCAGTATTTT	CASSLAAFTDTQYF